This T cell receptor (beta chain) stems from a study of blood T cell repertoires in COVID-19. The data were produced by immunoSEQ multiplex PCR, yet TCRdb's version contains in-frame clones alone and is incomplete. The data contain under 300,000 clones, around nine tenths of them seen just once; the ten biggest clones take up more than 6.5%. Germline lookup yields CDR1 SGHDT and CDR2 YYEEEE. With V trimmed by 0 bases and J by 6 bases, 4 bases remained unmatched. This CDR3 has 15 residues. Sequencing input: peripheral blood. This receptor was taken from a woman in her sixties or seventies with active or convalescent COVID-19. The chain couples TRBV5-6 to TRBJ2-1; 9 nucleotides align to TRBD1. The CDR3 region is CASSLAGQGSNEQFF. The CDR3 DNA follows: TGTGCCAGCAGCTTGGCAGGACAGGGGTCCAATGAGCAGTTCTTC.